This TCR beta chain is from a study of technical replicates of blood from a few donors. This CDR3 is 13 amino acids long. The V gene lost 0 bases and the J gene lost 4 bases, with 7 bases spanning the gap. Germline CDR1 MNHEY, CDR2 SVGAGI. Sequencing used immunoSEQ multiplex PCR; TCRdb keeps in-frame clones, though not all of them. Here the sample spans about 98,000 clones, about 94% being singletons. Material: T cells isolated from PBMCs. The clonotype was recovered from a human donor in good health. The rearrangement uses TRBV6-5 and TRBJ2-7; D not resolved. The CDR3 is CASSYSVVYEQYF. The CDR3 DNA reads TGTGCCAGCAGTTACTCGGTAGTTTACGAGCAGTACTTC.